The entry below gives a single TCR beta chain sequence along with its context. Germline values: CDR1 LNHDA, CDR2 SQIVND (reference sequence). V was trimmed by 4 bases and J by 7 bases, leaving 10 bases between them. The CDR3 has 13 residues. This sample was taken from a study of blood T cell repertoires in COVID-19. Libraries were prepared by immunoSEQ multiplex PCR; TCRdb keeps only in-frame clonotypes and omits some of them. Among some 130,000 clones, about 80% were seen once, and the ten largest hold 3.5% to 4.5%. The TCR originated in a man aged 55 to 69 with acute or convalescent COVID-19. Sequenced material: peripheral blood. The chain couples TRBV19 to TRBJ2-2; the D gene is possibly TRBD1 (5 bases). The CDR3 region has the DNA TGTGCCAGTAGTAAAGGGGAACGCGGGGAGCTGTTTTTT. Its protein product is CASSKGERGELFF.